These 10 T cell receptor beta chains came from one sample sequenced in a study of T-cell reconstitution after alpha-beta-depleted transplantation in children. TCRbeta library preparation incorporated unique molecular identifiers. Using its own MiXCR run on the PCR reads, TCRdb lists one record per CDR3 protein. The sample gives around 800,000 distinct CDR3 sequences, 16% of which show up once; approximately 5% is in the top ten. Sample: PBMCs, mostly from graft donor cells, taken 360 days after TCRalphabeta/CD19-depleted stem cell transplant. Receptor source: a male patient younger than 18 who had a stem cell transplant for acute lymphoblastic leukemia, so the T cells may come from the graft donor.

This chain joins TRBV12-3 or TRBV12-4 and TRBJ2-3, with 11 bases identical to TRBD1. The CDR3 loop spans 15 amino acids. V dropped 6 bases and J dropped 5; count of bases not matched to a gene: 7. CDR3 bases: TGTGCCAGCAGAAAGGACAGGGGGCGGATAGATACGCAGTATTTT. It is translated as CASRKDRGRIDTQYF.

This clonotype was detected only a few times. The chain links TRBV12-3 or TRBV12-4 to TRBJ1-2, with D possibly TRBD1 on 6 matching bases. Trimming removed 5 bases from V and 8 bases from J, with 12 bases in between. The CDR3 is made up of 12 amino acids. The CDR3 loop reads CASSHRVGGYTF. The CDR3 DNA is TGTGCCAGCAGTCACAGGGTTGGAGGCTACACCTTC.

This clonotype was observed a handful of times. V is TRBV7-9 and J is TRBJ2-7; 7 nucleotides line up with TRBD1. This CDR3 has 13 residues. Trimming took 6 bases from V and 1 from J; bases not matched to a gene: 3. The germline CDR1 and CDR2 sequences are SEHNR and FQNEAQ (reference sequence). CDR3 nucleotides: TGTGCCAGCAGACGGGGACAGTCCTACGAGCAGTACTTC. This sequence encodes CASRRGQSYEQYF.

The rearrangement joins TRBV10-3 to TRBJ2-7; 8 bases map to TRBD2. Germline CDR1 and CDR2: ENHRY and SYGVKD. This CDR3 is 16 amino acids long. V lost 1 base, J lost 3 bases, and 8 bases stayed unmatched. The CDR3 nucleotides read TGTGCCATCAGTGAGTATAATAGCGGGACGTTCTACGAGCAGTACTTC. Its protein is CAISEYNSGTFYEQYF.

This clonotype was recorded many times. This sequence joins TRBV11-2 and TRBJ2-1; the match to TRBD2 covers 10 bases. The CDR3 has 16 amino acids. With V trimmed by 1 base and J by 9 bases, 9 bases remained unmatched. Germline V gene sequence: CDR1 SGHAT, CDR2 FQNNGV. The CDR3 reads CASSLVVVGLAVEQFF. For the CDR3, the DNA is TGTGCCAGCAGCTTAGTAGTTGTAGGACTAGCGGTTGAGCAGTTCTTC.

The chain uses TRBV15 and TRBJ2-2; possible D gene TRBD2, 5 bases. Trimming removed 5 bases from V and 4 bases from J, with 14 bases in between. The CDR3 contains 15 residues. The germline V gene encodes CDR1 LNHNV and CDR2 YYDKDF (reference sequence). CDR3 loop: CATSPRPGFTGELFF. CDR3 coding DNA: TGTGCCACCAGCCCCCGGCCGGGGTTCACCGGGGAGCTGTTTTTT.

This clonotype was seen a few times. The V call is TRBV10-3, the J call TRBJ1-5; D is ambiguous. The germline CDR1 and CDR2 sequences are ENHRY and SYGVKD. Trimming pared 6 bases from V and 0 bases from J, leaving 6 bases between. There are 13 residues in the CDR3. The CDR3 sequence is CAISQDSNQPQHF. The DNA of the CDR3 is TGTGCCATCAGCCAGGATAGCAATCAGCCCCAGCATTTT.

CDR3 loop: CASQRYRALSNEQFF. The CDR3 region has the DNA TGCGCCAGCCAGAGGTACCGGGCCCTAAGCAATGAGCAGTTCTTC. The chain employs TRBV5-1 and TRBJ2-1, with unresolved D. The ends were cut back, 7 bases at V and 6 bases at J, with 20 bases in the middle. The germline V gene has CDR1 SGHRS and CDR2 YFSETQ. The CDR3 is 15 residues long.

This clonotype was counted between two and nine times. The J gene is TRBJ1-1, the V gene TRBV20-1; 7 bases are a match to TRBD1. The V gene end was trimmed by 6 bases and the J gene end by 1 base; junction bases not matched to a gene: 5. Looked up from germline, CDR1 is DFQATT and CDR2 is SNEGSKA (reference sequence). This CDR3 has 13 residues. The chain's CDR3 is CSARQGRNTEAFF. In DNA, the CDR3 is TGCAGTGCAAGACAGGGTAGGAACACTGAAGCTTTCTTT.

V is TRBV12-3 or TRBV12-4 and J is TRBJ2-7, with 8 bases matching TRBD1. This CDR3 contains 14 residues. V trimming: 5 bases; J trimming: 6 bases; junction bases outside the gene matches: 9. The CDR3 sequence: CASSATGATGEQYF. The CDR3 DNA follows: TGTGCCAGCAGTGCGACAGGGGCAACGGGCGAGCAGTACTTC.